This T cell receptor (beta chain) appears in the sequencing data of a study of T cell responses to AZD1222 COVID-19 vaccine. Study-wide points: Clonal diversity was possibly underestimated, and white British individuals and females predominated among donors. Samples come after the peak T cell response, not at day 14. When two AZD1222 doses had been given, Spike-specific TCR breadth and depth rose. Nearly half of spike-specific TCRs reportedly target variant regions that are unmutated in the B.1.351 and B.1.1.7 variants.

Points on this clone: The antigen remains undetermined.

Only in-frame clones appear in the TCRdb table, and some are missing; sequencing was by immunoSEQ multiplex PCR. The sample holds under 200,000 clones, 90% to 95% seen once. CDR3 length equals 14 residues. The germline V gene encodes CDR1 KGHSY and CDR2 FQNENV. V lost 1 base to trimming and J lost 7 bases, with 11 bases between them. The sample in question was peripheral blood, obtained on day 0 of AZD1222 vaccination. The chain links TRBV16 to TRBJ1-5; D is perhaps TRBD1 (6 bases). This TCR derives from an adult in good health. CDR3 DNA sequence: TGTGCCAGCAGCCAATTAGGAGGGGGGCAGCCCCAGCATTTT. Protein: CASSQLGGGQPQHF.